A selection of T cell receptor beta chains follows, all from one sample in a study of blood T cell repertoires in COVID-19. Sequencing was performed with immunoSEQ multiplex PCR; in TCRdb, only in-frame clones are kept and a portion is missing. The sample lists tens of thousands of clones, approximately 85% occurring once. Sequenced sample: peripheral blood. The receptor set was obtained from a human donor in a cohort sampled during active COVID-19. The CDR3 runs from the conserved cysteine through the conserved F or W.

>TRBV28
CASSLFTSGRRNEQYF
>TRBV7-3
CASSLYAGGPLNEQFF
>TRBV20-1
CSADGGTEAFF
>TRBV19
CASSIPAQQGGSYNEQFF
>TRBV21-1
CASSKWDRGDQPQHF
>TRBV2
CASSVPPREQYF
>TRBV14
CASSPSGDTQYF
>TRBV18
CASSPPPEIEQFF
>TRBV6-5
CASRIGANGELFF
>TRBV20-1
CSVGVETEAFF
>TRBV11-2
CASSLDLSYEQYF
>TRBV25-1
CASRDRGYEQYF
>TRBV5-5
CASTPGTVDNTIYF
>TRBV28
CASSRAGTSSGNTIYF
>TRBV2
CASSLLAGDNEQFF
>TRBV4-3
CASSQSWTGGVGETQYF
>TRBV11-2
CASSLKETQYF
>TRBV5-6
CASSLGGSQPQHF
>TRBV30
CAWSVIQINYGYTF
>TRBV2
CARAAGDTEAFF
>TRBV7-9
CASSSNTGAYNEQFF
>TRBV18
CASSESQGQETQYF
>TRBV11-3
CASSLYMSASRDNEQFF
>TRBV11-3
CASSSTGHEQYF
>TRBV5-4
CASSLQGGTEAFF
>TRBV10-3
CAISGLAAGELFF
>TRBV19
CASSIRQSYEQYF
>TRBV4-2
CASSQLLTSFHNEQFF
>TRBV7-2
CASSRGGGDTDTQYF
>TRBV6-5
CASFTPNLYGYTF
>TRBV7-9
CASSFYRDRSLGEQFF
>TRBV2
CASGPGQGVEQYF
>TRBV19
CASIEWRGDTEAFF
>TRBV6-2/TRBV6-3
CASSFLVRDGELFF
>TRBV28
CASKGGPNEKLFF
>TRBV7-2
CASSVSRGSGQNIQYF
>TRBV28
CASLRRGTQYF
>TRBV28
CASSSSDRLYEQYF
>TRBV7-2
CASSLEGQGGYNEQFF
>TRBV11-3
CASSLGGRGANVLTF
>TRBV6-1
CASSELANYGYTF
>TRBV5-1
CASSLASGTYNEQFF
>TRBV28
CASSSVRPGRNTEAFF
>TRBV5-5
CASSLARGRTTEAFF
>TRBV5-4
CASSLMGTSPDGELFF
>TRBV10-3
CATRDRGLPNEQFF
>TRBV5-4
CASSLAGGTGSEKLFF
>TRBV2
CASSVGGQDNEKLFF
>TRBV18
CASSLDGLIYGYTF
>TRBV19
CASSSQLGGTGELFF
>TRBV11-3
CASSLGRINYGYTF
>TRBV6-5
CASSKPSGSQNEQFF
>TRBV27
CASSLEGGRTSSYEQYF
>TRBV6-2/TRBV6-3
CASSPGTGYYQPQHF